A selection of T cell receptor beta chains follows, all from one sample in a study of T cells in Graves' hyperthyroidism and ophthalmopathy. TCRdb recomputed calls from the multiplex PCR reads with MiXCR, one row per CDR3 protein. The table lists fewer than 850,000 distinct CDR3 sequences, roughly 17% of them singletons, with roughly a sixth in the top ten. Sequences were obtained from blood. These receptors all come from a man in his forties or fifties with Graves' hyperthyroidism. Each CDR3 is given with its conserved first and last residue. Each record gives: V gene, clone size, D gene, J gene, CDR3 DNA, CDR3 protein. A D gene is named only where the DNA matches it firmly. Not all rows give a size; the values are once, few, many and, for expanded clones, a class.

>TRBV7-2|many|.|TRBJ2-5
TGTGCCAGCAGCTTAGAATCCCGGGGCGGGACCCAGTACTTC
CASSLESRGGTQYF
>TRBV6-2/TRBV6-3|.|TRBD1|TRBJ1-2
TGTGCCAGCAGGACGGACAGGGATTATATCTATGGCTACACCTTC
CASRTDRDYIYGYTF
>TRBV11-2|many|.|TRBJ1-1
TGTGCCAGCAGCTTAGAAGGGGTCGCGGCTTTCTTT
CASSLEGVAAFF
>TRBV9|few|.|TRBJ2-7
TGTGCCAGCAGCCCGGGACTGACAGGGTCCACCTACGAGCAGTACTTC
CASSPGLTGSTYEQYF
>TRBV6-1|.|.|TRBJ1-1
TGTGTCAGCCAAATTCTTGGGCTGGGGGGGGGGATGAACACTGAAGCTTTCTTT
CVSQILGLGGGMNTEAFF
>TRBV28|once|TRBD1|TRBJ1-1
TGTGCCAGCAGCCTCCCCCGCGACAAGACAGGGAGGGTTAAGACTGAAGCTTTCTTT
CASSLPRDKTGRVKTEAFF
>TRBV28|many|TRBD2|TRBJ2-1
TGTGCCAGCAGTTTAGGGGGACTAGCGGGAGTTGGTGAGCAGTTCTTC
CASSLGGLAGVGEQFF
>TRBV30|.|.|TRBJ2-3
TGTGCCTGGAGTGCTCGCACAGGGAGGGGTACAGATACGCAGTATTTT
CAWSARTGRGTDTQYF
>TRBV19|.|TRBD2|TRBJ2-1
TGTGCCAGTATGGGGACTAGCGGGTCCTACAATGAGCAGTTCTTC
CASMGTSGSYNEQFF
>TRBV6-5|few|.|TRBJ1-3
TGTGCCAGCAGTTACCACGCGAGCTCTGGAAACACCATATATTTT
CASSYHASSGNTIYF
>TRBV19|.|.|TRBJ2-1
TGTGCCTGTACCCATGGGGCATTCGATGAGCAGTTCTTC
CACTHGAFDEQFF
>TRBV7-2|many|.|TRBJ2-1
TGTGCCAGCAGCACCGGGACGGATTCTTACAATGAGCAGTTCTTC
CASSTGTDSYNEQFF
>TRBV15|few|.|TRBJ2-1
TGTGCCACCAGCAGATACCTCCCCCCCAATGAGCAGTTCTTC
CATSRYLPPNEQFF
>TRBV20-1|few|.|TRBJ2-1
TGCAGTGCTAGGGGGTCCGTTGTCAATGAGCAGTTCTTC
CSARGSVVNEQFF
>TRBV2|many|.|TRBJ1-1
TGTGCCAGCAGTGAGGGGCGGACCTATAACACTGAAGCTTTCTTT
CASSEGRTYNTEAFF
>TRBV28|many|TRBD1|TRBJ1-2
TGTGCCAGCACCAGAACCCGGGACAGGCCCGCTAGAGGTGGCTACACCTTC
CASTRTRDRPARGGYTF
>TRBV20-1|.|TRBD2|TRBJ2-1
TGCAGTGCTAGCGGGAGGAGCGCGTCGGGGTACAATGAGCAGTTCTTC
CSASGRSASGYNEQFF
>TRBV7-3|many|TRBD2|TRBJ2-2
TGTGCCAGCAGCCTGACTAGCGGGATTCTCGGGGAGCTGTTTTTT
CASSLTSGILGELFF
>TRBV5-5|few|.|TRBJ1-1
TGTGCCAGCAGCTTTGACAGGAAGGCTGAAGCTTTCTTT
CASSFDRKAEAFF
>TRBV5-1|few|TRBD1|TRBJ2-1
TGCGCCAGCAGTGAACAGGGGGCGTCGTTGGATGAGCAGTTCTTC
CASSEQGASLDEQFF
>TRBV2|many|.|TRBJ2-3
TGTGCCAGCAGTGAAGCGCGGCGGTTAAGCACAGATACGCAGTATTTT
CASSEARRLSTDTQYF
>TRBV7-2|many|TRBD2|TRBJ2-7
TGTGCCAGCAGTCCAATAGCGGGAGACTACTCCTACGAGCAGTACTTC
CASSPIAGDYSYEQYF
>TRBV9|few|.|TRBJ2-5
TGTGCCAGCAGCGTCGGCTATAAAGAGACCCAGTACTTC
CASSVGYKETQYF
>TRBV18|many|TRBD1|TRBJ2-2
TGTGCCAGCTCACCGCCCGGACAGGGGCGAAACACCGGGGAGCTGTTTTTT
CASSPPGQGRNTGELFF
>TRBV28|many|.|TRBJ1-2
TGTGCCAGCAGTTTAGGCAGTGGGGGGTTTAGCGATGGCTACACCTTC
CASSLGSGGFSDGYTF
>TRBV3-1|.|.|TRBJ2-2
TGTGCCAGCAGGCGCCCGGAGGCGGACACCGGGGAGCTGTTTTTT
CASRRPEADTGELFF
>TRBV5-1|.|TRBD2|TRBJ2-2
TGCGCCAGCAGCTACTCCGGGACTAGCGGGAGGGCCGACACCGGGGAGCTGTTTTTT
CASSYSGTSGRADTGELFF
>TRBV28|many|TRBD1|TRBJ2-2
TGTGCCAGCAGCTCGACAGGGGGCAAGCACACCGGGGAGCTGTTTTTT
CASSSTGGKHTGELFF
>TRBV7-2|many|TRBD2|TRBJ2-1
TGTGCCAGCAGGTCAGCGGGAAGGTACAATGAGCAGTTCTTC
CASRSAGRYNEQFF
>TRBV27|.|.|TRBJ1-6
TGTGCCAGCAGTTTATTGGCAGGGATGGAATCACCCCTCCACTTT
CASSLLAGMESPLHF
>TRBV18|few|TRBD1|TRBJ2-2
TGTGCCAGCTCACCACCAGGGACAGGGGGCGCCACCGGGGAGCTGTTTTTT
CASSPPGTGGATGELFF
>TRBV12-3/TRBV12-4|many|.|TRBJ2-5
TGTGCCAGCAGTTTCCGGTCAAGTAATTTTGCAGGGGTGGAGACCCAGTACTTC
CASSFRSSNFAGVETQYF
>TRBV10-2|.|.|TRBJ2-6
TGCGCCAGTCATTCTGGGGCCAACGTCCTGACTTTC
CASHSGANVLTF
>TRBV10-3|.|TRBD2|TRBJ2-3
TGTGCCATCAGCAGGACCGGGACTAGCGGGACTAGCACAGATACGCAGTATTTT
CAISRTGTSGTSTDTQYF
>TRBV28|.|TRBD1|TRBJ1-5
TGTGCCAGCAGTTTACCCACGGGACAGGGCCTCAATCAGCCCCAGCATTTT
CASSLPTGQGLNQPQHF
>TRBV7-3|many|TRBD2|TRBJ2-7
TGTGCCAGCAGCTTATTGGCGGGAGGGCCTCGTGAGCAGTACTTC
CASSLLAGGPREQYF
>TRBV7-8|many|.|TRBJ2-7
TGTGCCAGCAGCCTCTCGTTATGGGGGGATTCCTACGAGCAGTACTTC
CASSLSLWGDSYEQYF
>TRBV7-7|.|TRBD1|TRBJ1-3
TGTGCTAGCAGTTCCGGGACAGGGACTGGAAACACCATATATTTT
CASSSGTGTGNTIYF
>TRBV19|once|TRBD2|TRBJ2-3
TGTGCCAGTATGACCCCAACTAGCGGGAGATGCACAGATACGCAGTATTTT
CASMTPTSGRCTDTQYF
>TRBV7-2|many|.|TRBJ2-1
TGTGCCAGCAGCTTAGGCCAGGCTGGTGATGAGCAGTTCTTC
CASSLGQAGDEQFF
>TRBV30|few|.|TRBJ1-4
TGTGCCTGGAGAGGGCCTTCGCAAAAACTGTTTTTT
CAWRGPSQKLFF
>TRBV3-1|many|.|TRBJ1-3
TGTGCCAGCAGCCACGGAGGAAACACCATATATTTT
CASSHGGNTIYF
>TRBV9|.|.|TRBJ2-2
TGTGCCAGCAGCGTATCCGGGGTAGCCGGGGAGCTGTTTTTT
CASSVSGVAGELFF
>TRBV6-1|few|.|TRBJ2-7
TGTGCCAGCAGTGAAGGAGGGTATCATCGGGAGTACGAGCAGTACTTC
CASSEGGYHREYEQYF
>TRBV15|.|TRBD2|TRBJ2-1
TGTGCCACCAGCAGAGACGGGACTAGCGGGAATGAGCAGTTCTTC
CATSRDGTSGNEQFF
>TRBV28|.|TRBD1|TRBJ2-3
TGTGCCAGCAGCCAACAGGGGGCGGACACAGATACGCAGTATTTT
CASSQQGADTDTQYF
>TRBV19|.|.|TRBJ2-4
TGTGCCAGTAGTCAGGAGATAGCCAAAAACATTCAGTACTTC
CASSQEIAKNIQYF
>TRBV20-1|many|.|TRBJ1-6
TGCAGTGCTAGAGAGTGGGGGCCTTATAATTCACCCCTCCACTTT
CSAREWGPYNSPLHF